Listed below are T cell receptor beta chains from one sample, sequenced in a study of blood T cell repertoires in COVID-19. Assay: immunoSEQ multiplex PCR; the TCRdb copy retains only in-frame clones and omits some. The sample shows 100,000 to 150,000 clones, around 87% of them seen only once. The sample taken for sequencing was peripheral blood. The receptors come from a woman aged 55-70 years with acute or convalescent COVID-19. The CDR3 runs from the conserved cysteine through the conserved F or W. The D gene is left open where the match is weak. Size is omitted from some rows. Given values are once, few, many or a class for expanded clones.

>TRBV5-1|NA|NA|TRBJ2-7
CASSLSRDEQYF
TGCGCCAGCAGCTTGTCGAGGGACGAGCAGTACTTC
>TRBV5-1|TRBD1|NA|TRBJ1-2
CASSSGTVPQGYTF
TGCGCCAGCAGCTCCGGGACAGTCCCCCAGGGCTACACCTTC
>TRBV6-2/TRBV6-3|TRBD2|NA|TRBJ2-3
CASTPWGGVGDTQYF
TGTGCCAGCACCCCATGGGGAGGGGTGGGGGATACGCAGTATTTT
>TRBV14|NA|NA|TRBJ2-2
CASSQAGGTNTGELFF
TGTGCCAGCAGCCAAGCTGGCGGCACGAACACCGGGGAGCTGTTTTTT
>TRBV6-5|NA|NA|TRBJ1-1
CASNGQPNTEAFF
TGTGCCAGCAACGGACAGCCGAACACTGAAGCTTTCTTT
>TRBV10-3|TRBD1|NA|TRBJ2-2
CATAGQGGTGELFF
TGTGCCACCGCTGGACAGGGTGGCACCGGGGAGCTGTTTTTT
>TRBV19|NA|once|TRBJ1-4
CASNRGSGGEKLFF
TGTGCCAGTAATCGGGGTTCCGGCGGTGAAAAACTGTTTTTT
>TRBV27|TRBD2|NA|TRBJ2-3
CASSWVGGPGTDTQYF
TGTGCCAGCAGTTGGGTGGGAGGGCCAGGCACAGATACGCAGTATTTT
>TRBV5-1|NA|NA|TRBJ2-1
CASSLVAGVFGEQFF
TGCGCCAGCAGCTTGGTCGCCGGGGTCTTCGGTGAGCAGTTCTTC
>TRBV27|TRBD2|NA|TRBJ2-1
CASSPTSGRAKWFF
TGTGCCAGCAGCCCGACTAGCGGGAGGGCCAAGTGGTTCTTC
>TRBV6-5|NA|NA|TRBJ1-1
CASSYGEGDTEAFF
TGTGCCAGCAGTTACGGGGAGGGTGACACTGAAGCTTTCTTT
>TRBV5-4|NA|NA|TRBJ2-2
CASSLGLSNTGELFF
TGTGCCAGCAGCTTGGGGCTGTCGAACACCGGGGAGCTGTTTTTT
>TRBV27|NA|NA|TRBJ1-5
CASSSITTSKQPQHF
TGTGCCAGCAGTTCAATAACTACCTCGAAGCAGCCCCAGCATTTT
>TRBV5-1|TRBD1|NA|TRBJ2-5
CASSWTGGKETQYF
TGCGCCAGCAGCTGGACAGGGGGCAAAGAGACCCAGTACTTC
>TRBV19|TRBD1|NA|TRBJ1-1
CASGQDTEAFF
TGTGCCAGTGGACAGGACACTGAAGCTTTCTTT
>TRBV24-1|TRBD1|NA|TRBJ1-4
CATSPGTGINEKLFF
TGTGCCACCAGTCCCGGGACAGGAATTAATGAAAAACTGTTTTTT
>TRBV10-3|NA|NA|TRBJ1-1
CAISENGGGTEAFF
TGTGCCATCAGTGAGAATGGGGGGGGAACTGAAGCTTTCTTT
>TRBV4-2|TRBD2|NA|TRBJ2-2
CASSSHGSGPTNTGELFF
TGTGCCAGCAGCTCCCACGGTAGCGGGCCTACGAACACCGGGGAGCTGTTTTTT
>TRBV6-5|NA|NA|TRBJ1-2
CASRTRQILYGYTF
TGTGCCAGCAGGACCCGACAGATCCTCTATGGCTACACCTTC
>TRBV6-5|TRBD2|NA|TRBJ2-1
CASSYETSGTHEQFF
TGTGCCAGCAGTTACGAGACTAGCGGGACACATGAGCAGTTCTTC
>TRBV5-1|NA|NA|TRBJ2-1
CASSLGPTGGNEQFF
TGCGCCAGCAGCTTGGGTCCCACAGGAGGGAATGAGCAGTTCTTC
>TRBV5-4|NA|NA|TRBJ2-7
CASSLQVPPYEQYF
TGTGCCAGCAGCTTACAGGTCCCTCCCTACGAGCAGTACTTC
>TRBV5-6|NA|NA|TRBJ2-6
CASSPGPGANVLTF
TGTGCCAGCAGTCCAGGGCCAGGGGCCAACGTCCTGACTTTC
>TRBV27|TRBD2|once|TRBJ2-1
CASSFHGRGDNEQFF
TGTGCCAGCAGTTTCCACGGGAGGGGAGACAATGAGCAGTTCTTC
>TRBV30|TRBD1|NA|TRBJ1-5
CAWSQGALSNQPQHF
TGTGCCTGGAGTCAGGGGGCCCTTAGCAATCAGCCCCAGCATTTT
>TRBV28|NA|NA|TRBJ1-2
CASSPVRVSYGYTF
TGTGCCAGCAGTCCGGTCAGGGTTTCCTATGGCTACACCTTC
>TRBV7-9|NA|NA|TRBJ1-1
CASSPPGALTEAFF
TGTGCCAGCAGCCCCCCAGGGGCGCTAACTGAAGCTTTCTTT
>TRBV9|TRBD1|NA|TRBJ1-4
CASSVGQGSEKLFF
TGTGCCAGCAGCGTGGGACAGGGGAGTGAAAAACTGTTTTTT
>TRBV2|NA|once|TRBJ1-1
CARGHQNTEAFF
TGTGCCAGGGGACACCAAAACACTGAAGCTTTCTTT
>TRBV6-6|TRBD1|NA|TRBJ1-1
CATNPRTGFTEAFF
TGTGCCACCAACCCCCGGACAGGGTTTACTGAAGCTTTCTTT
>TRBV11-2|TRBD2|NA|TRBJ2-7
CASSGIRSGTRTRQYF
TGTGCCAGCAGCGGTATACGTTCCGGGACTAGAACGCGGCAGTACTTC
>TRBV27|NA|NA|TRBJ1-5
CASSLSGVSNQPQHF
TGTGCCAGCAGTTTATCAGGGGTTAGCAATCAGCCCCAGCATTTT
>TRBV3-1/TRBV3-2|TRBD1|NA|TRBJ1-6
CASSPRQGSSPLHF
TGTGCCAGCAGCCCCCGACAGGGATCATCACCCCTCCACTTT
>TRBV19|TRBD2|NA|TRBJ2-7
CASSIGLAGYEQYF
TGTGCCAGTAGTATCGGACTAGCGGGGTACGAGCAGTACTTC
>TRBV19|NA|NA|TRBJ1-5
CASSAQGYQPQHF
TGTGCCAGTAGCGCTCAGGGGTATCAGCCCCAGCATTTT
>TRBV7-8|TRBD2|NA|TRBJ2-1
CASSSGLAGGNYNEQFF
TGTGCCAGCAGCTCGGGACTAGCGGGAGGGAACTACAATGAGCAGTTCTTC
>TRBV30|NA|once|TRBJ1-2
CAWSSPLAALNYGYTF
TGTGCCTGGAGTTCCCCTTTGGCAGCGCTGAACTATGGCTACACCTTC
>TRBV30|NA|NA|TRBJ2-6
CAWTSSGTNVLTF
TGTGCCTGGACCAGTTCCGGGACCAACGTCCTGACTTTC
>TRBV29-1|NA|NA|TRBJ2-7
CSVVTEYEQYF
TGCAGCGTTGTGACTGAATACGAGCAGTACTTC
>TRBV7-2|NA|NA|TRBJ2-1
CASSAITGLRNEQFF
TGTGCCAGCAGCGCAATAACAGGGTTGAGGAATGAGCAGTTCTTC
>TRBV9|NA|once|TRBJ1-4
CASSTRKGGVEKLFF
TGTGCCAGCAGCACCCGAAAGGGAGGGGTGGAAAAACTGTTTTTT
>TRBV30|NA|NA|TRBJ2-3
CAWSVLGHHAGTQYF
TGTGCCTGGAGTGTTTTGGGGCATCACGCCGGTACGCAGTATTTT
>TRBV10-2|NA|NA|TRBJ2-3
CASSESPTSTDTQYF
TGCGCCAGCAGTGAGTCGCCTACTAGCACAGATACGCAGTATTTT
>TRBV4-2|TRBD2|NA|TRBJ2-3
CASSLSGLAGADTQYF
TGTGCCAGCAGCCTTTCGGGACTAGCGGGAGCAGATACGCAGTATTTT
>TRBV30|NA|once|TRBJ1-1
CASTGGVGAEAFF
TGTGCCTCGACCGGGGGGGTAGGGGCTGAAGCTTTCTTT
>TRBV28|TRBD2|NA|TRBJ2-2
CASMLYGGRSTGELFF
TGTGCCAGCATGCTTTATGGCGGGAGGTCCACCGGGGAGCTGTTTTTT
>TRBV7-9|TRBD1|NA|TRBJ2-1
CASRGQGRNEQFF
TGTGCCAGCAGAGGACAGGGTCGAAATGAGCAGTTCTTC
>TRBV7-9|NA|NA|TRBJ1-1
CASSSSRERPEAFF
TGTGCCAGCAGCTCTTCCAGGGAACGCCCTGAAGCTTTCTTT
>TRBV19|NA|NA|TRBJ2-1
CASSIFGESYNEQFF
TGTGCCAGTAGTATATTCGGAGAGTCCTACAATGAGCAGTTCTTC
>TRBV29-1|TRBD1|NA|TRBJ1-1
CSVEGQMITEAFF
TGCAGCGTTGAGGGACAGATGATCACTGAAGCTTTCTTT
>TRBV7-9|NA|NA|TRBJ2-2
CASSLRGNKLVGELFF
TGTGCCAGCAGCTTAAGGGGAAATAAATTGGTCGGGGAGCTGTTTTTT
>TRBV12-5|NA|NA|TRBJ2-2
CASGLTTGVGAGELFF
TGTGCTAGTGGTTTGACGACGGGAGTCGGAGCCGGGGAGCTGTTTTTT
>TRBV19|NA|NA|TRBJ1-3
CASSIMPASSGNTIYF
TGTGCCAGTAGTATAATGCCCGCCAGCTCTGGAAACACCATATATTTT
>TRBV28|NA|NA|TRBJ1-1
CASRYWTTRASDTEAFF
TGTGCCAGCAGATATTGGACTACCCGCGCTTCGGACACTGAAGCTTTCTTT
>TRBV7-9|NA|NA|TRBJ2-3
CASSSLITDTQYF
TGTGCCAGCAGCTCACTGATCACAGATACGCAGTATTTT
>TRBV29-1|NA|NA|TRBJ1-1
CSAKTDLGTEAFF
TGCAGCGCAAAGACAGATTTGGGAACTGAAGCTTTCTTT
>TRBV19|TRBD1|NA|TRBJ1-3
CASSRQGWGSGNTIYF
TGTGCCAGTAGTAGACAGGGTTGGGGCTCTGGAAACACCATATATTTT
>TRBV2|NA|NA|TRBJ1-3
CASSDPRTYSGNTIYF
TGTGCCAGCAGTGATCCTCGCACTTACTCTGGAAACACCATATATTTT
>TRBV28|TRBD2|NA|TRBJ2-1
CASSLGGLANYNEQFF
TGTGCCAGCAGTTTAGGCGGACTAGCGAACTACAATGAGCAGTTCTTC
>TRBV5-1|TRBD1|once|TRBJ1-2
CASSLRQGSVNYGYTF
TGCGCCAGCAGCTTGAGACAGGGCTCCGTGAACTATGGCTACACCTTC